This T cell receptor beta chain is drawn from a study of T cells in Graves' hyperthyroidism and ophthalmopathy. Study outcomes and limitations: In blood, most of the thyroid clonotypes expanded above 0.001 were also present.

To note about this clonotype: Its matching antigen is unknown.

Criteria for exclusion of patients were uncontrolled infection, other autoimmune disease, pregnancy or lactation. TCR beta CDR3 sequences were amplified from RNA transcripts. HTBI primers were used for first-round RT-PCR of the TCR CDR3. MiXCR was run by TCRdb on the multiplex PCR reads, yielding one entry per CDR3 protein. The table records about half a million distinct CDR3 sequences, 15% to 20% of them present only once. The CDR3 covers 18 residues. After removal of 4 bases from V and 5 bases from J, the junction contained 13 bases not matched to a gene. The germline V gene has CDR1 MNHEY and CDR2 SVGEGT.

Material: blood. The chain employs TRBV6-2 or TRBV6-3 and TRBJ2-2; 10 bases match TRBD2. The receptor was isolated from a woman aged 25-40 years with Graves' ophthalmopathy. The CDR3 DNA sequence: TGTGCCAGCAGTTTCTCCGGGACTAGCGAATTGGGGACCGGGGAGCTGTTTTTT. This translates into CASSFSGTSELGTGELFF.